This T cell receptor (beta chain) stems from a study of glioma-infiltrating T cells after dendritic cell vaccination. From germline, CDR1 is SGHRS and CDR2 YFSETQ. V was trimmed by 5 bases and J by 1 base, leaving 7 bases between them. The CDR3 is made up of 13 amino acids. The PCR used 60 V beta and 13 J beta primers. TCRdb's table, derived via immunoSEQ multiplex PCR, lists solely in-frame clones and lacks some. Here the sample spans 95,000 to 110,000 clones, 80% to 90% being singletons. V usage is TRBV5-1 and J usage is TRBJ1-5; D uncertain. This TCR was sampled from a human donor with glioblastoma. The specimen was blood, collected before dendritic cell vaccination. CDR3 loop: CASRAQSNQPQHF. The CDR3 DNA reads as TGCGCCAGCAGGGCTCAGAGCAATCAGCCCCAGCATTTT.